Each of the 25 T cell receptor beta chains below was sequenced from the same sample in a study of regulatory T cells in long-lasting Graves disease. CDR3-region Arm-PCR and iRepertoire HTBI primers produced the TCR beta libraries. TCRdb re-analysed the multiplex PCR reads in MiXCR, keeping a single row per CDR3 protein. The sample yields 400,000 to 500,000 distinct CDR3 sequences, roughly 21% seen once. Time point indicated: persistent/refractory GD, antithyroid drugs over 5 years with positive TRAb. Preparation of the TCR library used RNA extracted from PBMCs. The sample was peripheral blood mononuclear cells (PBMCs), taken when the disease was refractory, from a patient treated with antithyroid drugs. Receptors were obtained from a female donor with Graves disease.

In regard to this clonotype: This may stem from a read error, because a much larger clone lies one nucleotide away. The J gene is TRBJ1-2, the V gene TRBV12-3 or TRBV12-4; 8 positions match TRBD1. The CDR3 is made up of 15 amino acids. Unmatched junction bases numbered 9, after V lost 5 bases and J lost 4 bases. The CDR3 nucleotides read TGTGCCAGCAGTACGAGTCCAGGGGGCTTCTATGGCTACACCTTC. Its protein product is CASSTSPGGFYGYTF.

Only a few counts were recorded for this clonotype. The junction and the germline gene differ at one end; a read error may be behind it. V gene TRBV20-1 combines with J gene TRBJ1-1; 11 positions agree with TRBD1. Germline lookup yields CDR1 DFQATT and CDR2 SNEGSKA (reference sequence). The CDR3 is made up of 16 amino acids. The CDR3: CSARDFVGTGGTEAFF. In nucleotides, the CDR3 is TGCAGTGCTAGAGATTTCGTCGGGACAGGGGGTACTGAGGCTTTCTTT.

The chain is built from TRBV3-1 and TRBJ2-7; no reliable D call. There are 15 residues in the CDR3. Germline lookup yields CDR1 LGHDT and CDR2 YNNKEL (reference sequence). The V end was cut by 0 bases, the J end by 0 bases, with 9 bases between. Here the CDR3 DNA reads TGTGCCAGCAGCCAAGATCCCACTTCCTCCTACGAGCAGTACTTC. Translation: CASSQDPTSSYEQYF.

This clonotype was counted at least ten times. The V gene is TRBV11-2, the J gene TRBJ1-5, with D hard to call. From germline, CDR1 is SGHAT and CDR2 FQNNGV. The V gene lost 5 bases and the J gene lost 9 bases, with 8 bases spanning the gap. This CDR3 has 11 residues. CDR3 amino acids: CASSAGGPQHF. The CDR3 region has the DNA TGTGCCAGCAGCGCAGGCGGGCCCCAGCATTTT.

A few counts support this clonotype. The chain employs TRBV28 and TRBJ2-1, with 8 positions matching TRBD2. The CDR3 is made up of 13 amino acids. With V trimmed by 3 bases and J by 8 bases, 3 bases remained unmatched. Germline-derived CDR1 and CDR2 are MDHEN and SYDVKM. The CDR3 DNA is TGTGCCAGCAGTTTGTCGGGGGGGCATGAGCAGTTCTTC. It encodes CASSLSGGHEQFF.

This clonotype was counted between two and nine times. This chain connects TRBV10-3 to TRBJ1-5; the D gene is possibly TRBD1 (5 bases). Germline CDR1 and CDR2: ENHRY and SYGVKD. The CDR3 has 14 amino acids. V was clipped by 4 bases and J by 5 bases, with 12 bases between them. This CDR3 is CAISGQGIDQPQHF. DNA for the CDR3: TGTGCCATCAGTGGTCAGGGCATCGATCAGCCCCAGCATTTT.

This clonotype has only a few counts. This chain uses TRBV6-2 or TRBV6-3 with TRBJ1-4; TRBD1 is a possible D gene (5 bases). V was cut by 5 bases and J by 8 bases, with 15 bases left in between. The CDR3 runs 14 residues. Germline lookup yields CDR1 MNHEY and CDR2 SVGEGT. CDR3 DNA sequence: TGTGCCAGCAGTGATCGGCGGGGGGAGGAAAAACTGTTTTTT. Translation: CASSDRRGEEKLFF.

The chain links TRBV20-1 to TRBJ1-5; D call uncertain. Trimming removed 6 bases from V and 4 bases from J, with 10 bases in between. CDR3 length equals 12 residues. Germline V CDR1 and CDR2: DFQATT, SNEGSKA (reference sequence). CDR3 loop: CSALEGNQPQHF. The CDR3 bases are TGCAGTGCCTTAGAGGGTAATCAGCCCCAGCATTTT.

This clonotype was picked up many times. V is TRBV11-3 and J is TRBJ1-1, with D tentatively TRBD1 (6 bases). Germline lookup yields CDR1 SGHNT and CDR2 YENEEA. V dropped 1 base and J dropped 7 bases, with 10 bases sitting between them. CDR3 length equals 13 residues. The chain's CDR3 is CASSLGLQGEAFF. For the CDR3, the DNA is TGTGCCAGCAGCTTAGGGCTACAGGGTGAAGCTTTCTTT.

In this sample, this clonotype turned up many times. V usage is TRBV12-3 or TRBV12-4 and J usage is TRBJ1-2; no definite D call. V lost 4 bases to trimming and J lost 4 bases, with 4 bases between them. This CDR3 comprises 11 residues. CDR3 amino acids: CASSSVYGYTF. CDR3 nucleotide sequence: TGTGCCAGCAGTTCGGTCTATGGCTACACCTTC.

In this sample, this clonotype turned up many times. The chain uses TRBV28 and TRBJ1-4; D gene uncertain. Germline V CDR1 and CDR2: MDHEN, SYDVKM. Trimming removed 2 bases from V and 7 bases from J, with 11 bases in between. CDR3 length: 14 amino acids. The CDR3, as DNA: TGTGCCAGCAGTTTAGGCGGTACACCTGAAAAACTGTTTTTT. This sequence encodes CASSLGGTPEKLFF.

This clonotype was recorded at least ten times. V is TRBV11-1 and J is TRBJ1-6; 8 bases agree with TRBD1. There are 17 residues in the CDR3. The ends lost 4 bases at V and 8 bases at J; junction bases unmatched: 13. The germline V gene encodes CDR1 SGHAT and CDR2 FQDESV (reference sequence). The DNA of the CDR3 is TGTGCCAGCAGCTCGGGGGGTGGACAGGGCGCGGATTCACCCCTCCACTTT. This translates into CASSSGGGQGADSPLHF.

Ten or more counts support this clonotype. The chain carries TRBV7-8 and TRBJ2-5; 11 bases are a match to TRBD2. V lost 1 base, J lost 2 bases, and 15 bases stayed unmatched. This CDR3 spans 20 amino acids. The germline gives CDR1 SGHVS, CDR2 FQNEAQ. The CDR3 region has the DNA TGTGCCAGCAGCTTAGTTCGGACGGATCTAGCGGGGGGCTTACAAGAGACCCAGTACTTC. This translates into CASSLVRTDLAGGLQETQYF.

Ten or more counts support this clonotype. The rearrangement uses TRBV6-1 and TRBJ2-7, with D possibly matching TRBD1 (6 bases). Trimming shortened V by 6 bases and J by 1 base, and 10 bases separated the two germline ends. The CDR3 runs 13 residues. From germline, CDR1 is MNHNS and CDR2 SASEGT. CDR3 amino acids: CASRSGQSYEQYF. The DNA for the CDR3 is TGTGCCAGCAGGTCGGGACAATCCTACGAGCAGTACTTC.

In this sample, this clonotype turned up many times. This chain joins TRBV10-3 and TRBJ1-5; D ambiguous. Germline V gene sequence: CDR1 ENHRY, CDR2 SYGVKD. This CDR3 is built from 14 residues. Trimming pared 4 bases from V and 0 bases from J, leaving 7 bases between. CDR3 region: CAISVEVSNQPQHF. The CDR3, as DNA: TGTGCCATCAGTGTGGAAGTTAGCAATCAGCCCCAGCATTTT.

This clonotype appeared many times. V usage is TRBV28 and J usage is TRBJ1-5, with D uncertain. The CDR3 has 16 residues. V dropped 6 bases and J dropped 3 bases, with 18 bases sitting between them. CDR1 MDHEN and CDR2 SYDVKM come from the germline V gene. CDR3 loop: CASRSSSQVVNQPQHF. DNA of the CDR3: TGTGCCAGCAGATCCTCGTCCCAGGTAGTCAATCAGCCCCAGCATTTT.

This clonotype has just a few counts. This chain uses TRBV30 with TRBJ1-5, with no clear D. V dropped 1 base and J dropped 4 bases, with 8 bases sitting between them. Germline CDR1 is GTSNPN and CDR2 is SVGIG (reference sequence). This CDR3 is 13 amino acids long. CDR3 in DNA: TGTGCCTGGAGTGAGTCCGAGAATCAGCCCCAGCATTTT. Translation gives CAWSESENQPQHF.

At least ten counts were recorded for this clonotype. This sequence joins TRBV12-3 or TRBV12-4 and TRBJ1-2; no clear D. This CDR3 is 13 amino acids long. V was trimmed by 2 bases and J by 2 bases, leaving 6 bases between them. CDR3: CASSLKGNYGYTF. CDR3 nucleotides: TGTGCCAGCAGTTTAAAAGGGAACTATGGCTACACCTTC.

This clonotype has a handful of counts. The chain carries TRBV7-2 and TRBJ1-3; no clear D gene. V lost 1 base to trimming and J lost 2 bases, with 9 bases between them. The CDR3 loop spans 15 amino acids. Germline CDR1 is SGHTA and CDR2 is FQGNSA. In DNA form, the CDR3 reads TGTGCCAGCAGCTTAGTCCGCGCCCCTGGAAACACCATATATTTT. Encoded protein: CASSLVRAPGNTIYF.

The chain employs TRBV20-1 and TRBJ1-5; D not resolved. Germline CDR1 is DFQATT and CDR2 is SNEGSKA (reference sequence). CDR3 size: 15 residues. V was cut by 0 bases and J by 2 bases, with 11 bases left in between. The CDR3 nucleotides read TGCAGTGCTAGAGATCCGGGGTTGGGCAATCAGCCCCAGCATTTT. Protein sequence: CSARDPGLGNQPQHF.

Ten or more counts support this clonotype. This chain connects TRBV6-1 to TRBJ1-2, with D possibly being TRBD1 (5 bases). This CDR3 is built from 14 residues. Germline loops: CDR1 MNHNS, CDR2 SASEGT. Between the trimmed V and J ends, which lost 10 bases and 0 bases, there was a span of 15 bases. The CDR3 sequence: CATTMGDANYGYTF. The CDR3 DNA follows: TGTGCCACCACCATGGGGGACGCTAACTATGGCTACACCTTC.

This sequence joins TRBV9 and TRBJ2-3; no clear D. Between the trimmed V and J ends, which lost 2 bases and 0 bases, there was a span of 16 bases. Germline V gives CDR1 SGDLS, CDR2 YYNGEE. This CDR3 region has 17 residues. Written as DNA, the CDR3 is TGTGCCAGCAGCGTCTCCTACAGCCAACCTAGCACAGATACGCAGTATTTT. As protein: CASSVSYSQPSTDTQYF. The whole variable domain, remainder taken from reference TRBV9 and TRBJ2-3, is DSGVTQTPKHLITATGQRVTLRCSPRSGDLSVYWYQQSLDQGLQFLIQYYNGEERAKGNILERFSAQQFPDLHSELNLSSLELGDSALYFCASSVSYSQPSTDTQYFGPGTRLTVL.

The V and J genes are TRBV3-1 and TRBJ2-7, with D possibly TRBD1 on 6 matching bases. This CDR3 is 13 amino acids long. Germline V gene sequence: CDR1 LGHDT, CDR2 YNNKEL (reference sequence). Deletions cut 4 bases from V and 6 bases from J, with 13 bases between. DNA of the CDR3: TGTGCCAGCAGCCCCCCAGGGACACCCGAGCAGTACTTC. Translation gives CASSPPGTPEQYF.

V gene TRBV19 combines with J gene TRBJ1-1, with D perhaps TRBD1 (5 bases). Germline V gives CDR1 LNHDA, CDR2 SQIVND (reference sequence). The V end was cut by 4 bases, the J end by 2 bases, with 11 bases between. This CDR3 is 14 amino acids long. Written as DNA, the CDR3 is TGTGCCAGTAGTAGGGGACCCCTAAACACTGAAGCTTTCTTT. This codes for CASSRGPLNTEAFF.

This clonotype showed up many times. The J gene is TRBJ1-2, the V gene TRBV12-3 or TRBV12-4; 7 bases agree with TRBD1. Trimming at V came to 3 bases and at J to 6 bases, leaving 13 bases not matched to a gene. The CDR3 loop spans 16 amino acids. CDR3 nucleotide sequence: TGTGCCAGCAGTTTCGGACAGGCCGGGGGTGTCAATGGCTACACCTTC. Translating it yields CASSFGQAGGVNGYTF.